This passage covers 24 T cell receptor beta chains from one sample sequenced in a study of early T cells in non-severe SARS-CoV-2 infection. MiXCR, applied by TCRdb to the 5' RACE reads, yields one record per CDR3 protein. There are around 84,000 distinct CDR3 sequences in the sample; 13% to 15% occur only once, and around 7% lies in the top ten. Sequenced sample: whole blood. Every receptor here comes from an adult who was a healthcare worker with PCR-confirmed SARS-CoV-2 infection or an uninfected control (not recorded which).

The rearrangement uses TRBV4-1 and TRBJ1-2, with D possibly being TRBD1 (5 bases). The CDR3 length is 14 residues. With 0 bases removed from V and 4 bases from J, the gap between germline ends came to 9 bases. Germline CDR1 is MGHRA and CDR2 is YSYEKL. CDR3 sequence (DNA): TGCGCCAGCAGCCAAGAGGGGGGAACCTATGGCTACACCTTC. It specifies CASSQEGGTYGYTF.

This clonotype was seen repeatedly, ten times or more. The rearrangement joins TRBV6-5 to TRBJ2-2; D is unclear. The CDR3 is 14 residues long. Trimming shortened V by 4 bases and J by 5 bases, and 11 bases separated the two germline ends. The germline CDR1 and CDR2 sequences are MNHEY and SVGAGI. The DNA of the CDR3 is TGTGCCAGCAGTTCCGATCCGAGAACCGGGGAGCTGTTTTTT. It translates to CASSSDPRTGELFF.

In this sample, this clonotype turned up a few times. V usage is TRBV7-2 and J usage is TRBJ2-3; D not resolved. Germline V lookup: CDR1 SGHTA, CDR2 FQGNSA. The CDR3 covers 17 residues. Trimming removed 1 base from V and 0 bases from J, with 14 bases in between. CDR3 amino acids: CASSLGLVVGSTDTQYF. The CDR3 bases are TGTGCCAGCAGCTTAGGTTTAGTTGTTGGGAGCACAGATACGCAGTATTTT.

This clonotype was found many times. The genes are TRBV12-3 or TRBV12-4 and TRBJ1-1; D unclear. The CDR3 covers 15 residues. Trimming shortened V by 1 base and J by 5 bases, and 14 bases separated the two germline ends. The CDR3 loop is CASSLGVPMGTEAFF. CDR3 sequence (DNA): TGTGCCAGCAGTTTAGGGGTCCCCATGGGAACTGAAGCTTTCTTT.

As for this clonotype: This may be a read error: a much more frequent sequence differs by one nucleotide. The rearrangement uses TRBV25-1 and TRBJ1-1, with D unclear. Germline CDR1 is MGHDK and CDR2 is SYGVNS. CDR3 length equals 15 residues. Trimming shortened V by 5 bases and J by 1 base, and 14 bases separated the two germline ends. As DNA, the CDR3 is TGTGCCAGCAGTAACCCAAGAACACCGAACACTGAAGCTTTCTTT. Amino acids: CASSNPRTPNTEAFF.

This chain joins TRBV4-1 and TRBJ1-4; D uncertain. This CDR3 is 16 amino acids long. Trimming pared 0 bases from V and 5 bases from J, leaving 13 bases between. The germline V gene has CDR1 MGHRA and CDR2 YSYEKL. DNA for the CDR3: TGCGCCAGCAGCCAAGAAATAACTCAGCGAAATGAAAAACTGTTTTTT. This translates into CASSQEITQRNEKLFF.

Comments on this clonotype: This clone may be a read error of a much larger clone one base away. The gene calls are TRBV4-2 and TRBJ1-6; 7 bases line up with TRBD1. The CDR3 loop spans 14 amino acids. Germline V gene data show CDR1 as LGHNA and CDR2 as YNFKEQ. Germline trimming cut 0 bases from V and 10 bases from J; bases unmatched to any gene: 3. The CDR3 DNA reads TGTGCCAGCAGCCAAGAGGGACAGTCATCACCCCTCCACTTT. Translating gives CASSQEGQSSPLHF.

This clonotype was seen a few times. This chain uses TRBV12-3 or TRBV12-4 with TRBJ2-7; no clear D gene. The CDR3 loop spans 14 amino acids. V lost 0 bases, J lost 2 bases, and 8 bases lay in between. The CDR3 region has the DNA TGTGCCAGCAGTTTAGCGGGAAACCCCTACGAGCAGTACTTC. Amino acid sequence: CASSLAGNPYEQYF.

This clonotype has just a few counts. J is TRBJ1-1 and V is TRBV28, with D unresolved. Germline CDR1 and CDR2: MDHEN and SYDVKM. The V and J ends lost 3 bases and 8 bases respectively, with 16 bases between them. CDR3 length: 14 residues. CDR3: CASSFLYSHPEAFF. CDR3 nucleotides: TGTGCCAGCAGTTTCCTTTACAGCCACCCAGAAGCTTTCTTT.

This chain joins TRBV2 and TRBJ2-7, with 10 positions matching TRBD2. Looked up from germline, CDR1 is SNHLY and CDR2 is FYNNEI. The CDR3 is 14 amino acids. Trimming removed 5 bases from V and 4 bases from J; junction bases left unmatched: 5. This chain's CDR3 is CASSRAGGSYEQYF. The CDR3 coding sequence is TGTGCCAGCAGTCGAGCGGGAGGGTCGTACGAGCAGTACTTC.

Only a few counts were recorded for this clonotype. The chain has TRBV28 and TRBJ2-7; 7 bases match TRBD1. The CDR3 is 15 residues long. Unmatched junction bases numbered 9, after V lost 4 bases and J lost 3 bases. Germline lookup yields CDR1 MDHEN and CDR2 SYDVKM. CDR3 sequence: CASSSTGFRVYEQYF. The CDR3 DNA follows: TGTGCCAGCAGTTCGACAGGGTTTAGAGTCTACGAGCAGTACTTC.

This clonotype has a handful of counts. This chain joins TRBV6-2 or TRBV6-3 and TRBJ2-7, with a possible D match to TRBD2 (5 bases). The CDR3 sequence is 14 residues long. Germline loops: CDR1 MNHEY, CDR2 SVGEGT. V lost 5 bases and J 3 bases, leaving 14 bases between the germline ends. The CDR3 sequence: CASSQDSDVYEQYF. The CDR3 DNA is TGTGCCAGCAGTCAGGACTCGGACGTCTACGAGCAGTACTTC.

The sample holds many counts of this clonotype. CDR3 nucleotides: TGCGCCAGCAGCCATTCGGGCAATCAGCCCCAGCATTTT. Translation: CASSHSGNQPQHF. This chain connects TRBV4-1 to TRBJ1-5, with D unclear. V lost 3 bases, J lost 2 bases, and 5 bases lay in between. Germline V gene sequence: CDR1 MGHRA, CDR2 YSYEKL. The CDR3 consists of 13 residues.

This clonotype was recorded a few times. This sequence joins TRBV7-6 and TRBJ2-3, with D perhaps assigned TRBD1 or TRBD2 (6 bases each). There are 16 residues in the CDR3. Trimming took 5 bases from V and 4 from J, leaving 19 bases between them. The germline V gene encodes CDR1 SGHVS and CDR2 FNYEAQ. The CDR3 is CASSPGAGWTADTQYF. CDR3 nucleotides: TGTGCCAGCAGCCCTGGAGCGGGTTGGACAGCAGATACGCAGTATTTT.

The V and J genes are TRBV20-1 and TRBJ2-5, with 10 bases matching TRBD2. V was pared by 6 bases and J by 4 bases, with 11 bases of the junction left unmatched. The CDR3 runs 15 residues. CDR1 DFQATT and CDR2 SNEGSKA come from the germline V gene (reference sequence). The CDR3 sequence: CSAETAGGQGETQYF. CDR3 coding DNA: TGCAGTGCCGAGACAGCGGGAGGGCAGGGAGAGACCCAGTACTTC.

J is TRBJ2-7 and V is TRBV20-1; D may be TRBD1 (6 bases). V was shortened by 5 bases and J by 5 bases, with 19 bases between the two germline ends. CDR1 is DFQATT, CDR2 SNEGSKA, per germline (reference sequence). CDR3 length: 14 residues. The CDR3 loop is CSASPTGFLDEQYF. The DNA of the CDR3 is TGCAGTGCTTCTCCGACAGGCTTCCTCGACGAGCAGTACTTC.

This chain joins TRBV5-1 and TRBJ2-1; D is uncertain. V dropped 1 base and J dropped 5 bases, with 7 bases sitting between them. The CDR3 totals 13 residues. Germline loops: CDR1 SGHRS, CDR2 YFSETQ. The CDR3 bases are TGCGCCAGCAGCTTGAGGCTTAACAATGAGCAGTTCTTC. This translates into CASSLRLNNEQFF.

The chain recombines TRBV7-9 with TRBJ1-1, with D hard to call. This CDR3 contains 15 residues. V lost 2 bases to trimming and J lost 5 bases, with 15 bases between them. In germline, CDR1 is SEHNR, CDR2 FQNEAQ (reference sequence). As DNA, the CDR3 is TGTGCCAGCAGCTTAAGAGTCTCGGACGTAACTGAAGCTTTCTTT. This sequence encodes CASSLRVSDVTEAFF.

This clonotype was detected ten times or more. V usage is TRBV5-4 and J usage is TRBJ1-1; 7 bases line up with TRBD1. This CDR3 has 15 amino acids. V dropped 2 bases and J dropped 1; count of bases not matched to a gene: 5. The V gene's germline CDR1 is SGHNT and CDR2 YYREEE (reference sequence). The CDR3 spells CASSFMGQSNTEAFF. The CDR3 coding sequence is TGTGCCAGCAGCTTTATGGGACAGTCGAACACTGAAGCTTTCTTT.

This clonotype turned up a few times. This rearrangement joins TRBV2 to TRBJ1-5; 11 positions agree with TRBD1. Trimming took 6 bases from V and 7 from J; bases not matched to a gene: 11. The germline V gene has CDR1 SNHLY and CDR2 FYNNEI. The CDR3 extends over 16 amino acids. CDR3 amino acids: CASSEYGQGAGQPQHF. In DNA, the CDR3 is TGTGCCAGCAGCGAGTACGGACAGGGGGCCGGACAGCCCCAGCATTTT.

CDR3 DNA: TGTGCCAGTAGCCCAACAGGGGGCGGCGAGACCTTC. Amino acids: CASSPTGGGETF. This chain joins TRBV19 and TRBJ1-2, with 9 positions matching TRBD1. Germline V gives CDR1 LNHDA, CDR2 SQIVND (reference sequence). The CDR3 extends over 12 amino acids. V shed 6 bases, J shed 14 bases, and the junction held 10 bases outside the gene matches.

The sample holds a few counts of this clonotype. This rearrangement joins TRBV20-1 to TRBJ1-2; possible D gene TRBD1, 6 bases. Germline-derived CDR1 and CDR2 are DFQATT and SNEGSKA (reference sequence). The V end was cut by 5 bases, the J end by 1 base, with 14 bases between. CDR3 size: 14 residues. CDR3: CSAVSVQGNYGYTF. The CDR3 bases are TGCAGTGCTGTCTCGGTACAGGGTAACTATGGCTACACCTTC.

The table lists this clonotype with many counts. This sequence joins TRBV5-1 and TRBJ2-1, with D perhaps TRBD2 (7 bases). V lost 4 bases to trimming and J lost 4 bases, with 18 bases between them. The germline V gene encodes CDR1 SGHRS and CDR2 YFSETQ. The CDR3 is 16 residues long. CDR3 DNA sequence: TGCGCCAGCAGCCCCCAAGGGAGGGGACATTACAATGAGCAGTTCTTC. Translated: CASSPQGRGHYNEQFF.

This clonotype has more than one count but fewer than ten. DNA of the CDR3: TGTGCCAGCAGTGAATGGGCATCCTACGAGCAGTACTTC. Amino acid sequence: CASSEWASYEQYF. The chain carries TRBV2 and TRBJ2-7; D not resolved. CDR3 length: 13 amino acids. With 2 bases removed from V and 1 base from J, the gap between germline ends came to 6 bases. Germline V lookup: CDR1 SNHLY, CDR2 FYNNEI.